What follows are 10 T cell receptor beta chains derived from one specimen sequenced in a study of long-term antiretroviral therapy in people with HIV. Runs used v3.0 of the immunoSEQ assay and were done at survey level. Sequenced by immunoSEQ multiplex PCR; TCRdb stores in-frame clones only, minus some. The profile covers more than 20,000 clones, with around 84% appearing a single time and approximately 9.5% taken by the ten largest. This specimen was unsorted PBMCs, taken 2.3 years after starting antiretroviral therapy. The receptors come from a man aged 35-49 years with HIV.

The chain has TRBV11-3 and TRBJ2-1; TRBD2 aligns across 8 bases. Germline trimming cut 5 bases from V and 12 bases from J; bases unmatched to any gene: 3. Per germline, CDR1 SGHNT and CDR2 YENEEA. The CDR3 has 11 residues. The CDR3 here is CASSPAGGQFF. In DNA form, the CDR3 reads TGTGCCAGCAGCCCGGCGGGGGGGCAGTTCTTC.

This chain joins TRBV5-1 and TRBJ2-3; D may be TRBD1 or TRBD2 (6 bases each). The CDR3 consists of 14 residues. V was clipped by 4 bases and J by 6 bases, with 15 bases between them. Germline V gene data show CDR1 as SGHRS and CDR2 as YFSETQ. The CDR3 DNA is TGCGCCAGCAGCACCCCTGACGGGGGCGATACGCAGTATTTT. Translated: CASSTPDGGDTQYF.

This clone was counted only a few times. The CDR3 region has the DNA TGTGCCAGCAGCGGCCAACAGGGGGAAGGTCAGCCCCAGCATTTT. Translated, it gives CASSGQQGEGQPQHF. J is TRBJ1-5 and V is TRBV7-2, with 8 bases fitting TRBD1. V was clipped by 5 bases and J by 6 bases; unmatched bases: 9. CDR3 length equals 15 residues. CDR1 and CDR2 from the germline V gene are SGHTA and FQGNSA.

The chain uses TRBV7-6 and TRBJ2-3; 7 bases fit TRBD2. Germline V CDR1 and CDR2: SGHVS, FNYEAQ. This CDR3 has 17 amino acids. V trimming: 1 base; J trimming: 1 base; junction bases outside the gene matches: 8. This CDR3 reads CASSLEEAGAGTDTQYF. CDR3 coding DNA: TGTGCCAGCAGCTTAGAAGAGGCGGGAGCGGGCACAGATACGCAGTATTTT. The variable domain in full, with the rest retrieved from reference TRBV7-6 and TRBJ2-3, is GAGVSQSPRYKVTKRGQDVALRCDPISGHVSLYWYRQALGQGPEFLTYFNYEAQQDKSGLPNDRFSAERPEGSISTLTIQRTEQRDSAMYRCASSLEEAGAGTDTQYFGPGTRLTVL.

This sequence joins TRBV2 and TRBJ1-1; D gene ambiguous. Germline CDR1 and CDR2: SNHLY and FYNNEI. The CDR3 sequence is 12 residues long. Trimming stripped 6 bases from V and 1 base from J, with 6 bases between. The CDR3 here is CASSQGNTEAFF. As DNA, the CDR3 is TGTGCCAGCAGCCAAGGGAACACTGAAGCTTTCTTT.

This clone was detected only once. The chain recombines TRBV6-6 with TRBJ2-7; D unresolved. Germline V gene data show CDR1 as MNHNY and CDR2 as SVGAGI (reference sequence). The CDR3 sequence is 16 residues long. The V end lost 3 bases, the J end lost 1 base, and 16 bases lay between the germline ends. The chain's CDR3 is CASSYYTGGHSYEQYF. The CDR3 coding sequence is TGTGCCAGCAGTTATTATACGGGCGGCCATTCCTACGAGCAGTACTTC.

The V call is TRBV7-8, the J call TRBJ1-3, with a tentative D call TRBD1 (5 bases). Germline assignment: CDR1 SGHVS and CDR2 FQNEAQ. This CDR3 has 17 amino acids. V lost 6 bases, J lost 6 bases, and 24 bases lay in between. The CDR3 nucleotides are TGTGCCAGCAGGCTTAGCCGGGACCCTAAGGCTGAAAACACCATATATTTT. Translating it yields CASRLSRDPKAENTIYF.

This clone was picked up one time. The V gene is TRBV19, the J gene TRBJ2-7, with D maybe TRBD1 (6 bases). This CDR3 region has 15 residues. Deletions cut 3 bases from V and 4 bases from J, with 16 bases between. Germline CDR1 LNHDA, CDR2 SQIVND (reference sequence). The CDR3 region has the DNA TGTGCCAGTAGTATCTCGGACAGAGGGCGGTACGAGCAGTACTTC. It encodes CASSISDRGRYEQYF.

This chain joins TRBV9 and TRBJ2-3, with D possibly TRBD2 on 6 matching bases. Germline V gene lookup returns CDR1 SGDLS and CDR2 YYNGEE. CDR3 length: 18 amino acids. V lost 4 bases and J 4 bases, leaving 25 bases between the germline ends. CDR3 nucleotide sequence: TGTGCCAGCAGCACCCCATACGAGGGCGGGAAGGGCGCAGATACGCAGTATTTT. Protein sequence: CASSTPYEGGKGADTQYF.

The CDR3 region is CASSPTRENEQFF. DNA of the CDR3: TGTGCCAGCAGCCCCACACGGGAGAATGAGCAGTTCTTC. V gene TRBV5-6 combines with J gene TRBJ2-1; D may be TRBD2 (6 bases). The CDR3 has 13 residues. V was shortened by 4 bases and J by 7 bases, with 12 bases between the two germline ends. Germline-derived CDR1 and CDR2 are SGHDT and YYEEEE.